This T cell receptor (beta chain) derives from a study of identical twins (dated by TCRdb to about 2016). About the study as a whole: To test whether fetal clonotypes persist, this study deep-sequenced TCR alpha and beta repertoires from monozygotic twins, from unrelated adults of various ages, and from cord blood. To rule out contamination, the twin experiments were replicated at different times with different library preparation protocols. The paper as a whole reports these results and caveats: Abundant cord blood beta clonotypes carried fewer insertions; young adult naive repertoires showed a weaker similar trend, while memory repertoires showed none. Compared with coincidental sharing between unrelated individuals, out-of-frame TCR alpha sequences shared between twins had an excess of sequences with low generation probability. The excess sharing between twins in beta out-of-frame sequences was weaker because fewer shared sequences reduced the signal-to-noise ratio. Conclusions relied on cross-sectional statistical analysis, since the same donors could not be followed over many years. Zero-insertion analyses could be partly confounded by invariant T cells such as MAIT and iNKT, although diverse VJ usage argued against such confounding for most clonotypes. Recombination models systematically underestimated out-of-frame TCR alpha sharing in monozygotic twins but agreed with sharing between unrelated individuals.

Turning to this clonotype: The target of this receptor is not known. Qualities for individual bases were not recorded, and no much larger clone is one base off.

Every donor in the study was a healthy Caucasian. Using Miltenyi CD45RO+ enrichment and human naive T-cell isolation kits, memory (CD45RO+) and naive T cells were isolated from PBMC. Preparation of the library involved 5' RACE. Sequencing was carried out with an Illumina HiSeq 2000. Template switching introduced a universal primer binding site; the final cDNA contained a unique molecular identifier, enabling accurate counting of TCR cDNA molecules. First-strand cDNA for TCR alpha and beta chains was synthesized from specific primers in the conserved constant-segment region. To control for contamination, every cDNA library carried two barcodes: a SMART-Mk sample barcode plus Illumina barcodes. Two successive PCR steps introduced TruSeq adapter sequences along with Illumina sample barcodes. Sequencing of the TCR alpha and beta cDNA libraries was done on the Illumina HiSeq platform using custom primers. The source study handled its data this way. MiGEC processed the raw reads to extract unique molecular identifiers, while MiXCR was used to determine the CDR3 positions. For each individual, recombination models were inferred using an EM algorithm with the repgenHMM and IGoR tools. Shared clonotypes were analyzed with the tcR package in R, and sharing was normalized by the product of cloneset sizes. To study raw recombination free of thymic and clonal selection effects, out-of-frame nonproductive sequences were analyzed. TCRdb reanalyzed the raw reads on its own, using fastp at Q25 for trimming and MiXCR for clone calling, and kept in-frame beta chains. Each CDR3 protein appears once, grouped with its most common genes and DNA. In this record, the V and J calls reflect TCRdb's handling and not the investigators' own analysis. The sample yields about 200,000 distinct CDR3 sequences; about 10% were counted once. The ten largest clones represent 9% to 10% of the sample.

V gives up 0 bases and J gives up 4 bases, and the segment between their germline ends measures 7 bases. From cysteine to phenylalanine, the CDR3 is 13 amino acids long. Only CDR3 DNA remains: 39 bases, in frame from the first base. CDR1 and CDR2 (SGHRS, YFSETQ) derive from the germline V gene. Material: memory T cells sorted from blood. Sample cell subset or site, as interpreted from the label and publication: CD45RO+ enriched T cells. The clonotype originates from a man aged 45-65 years in good health. This chain joins TRBV5-1 to TRBJ1-1, with the D segment identity uncertain. In nucleotides, the sequence is TGCGCCAGCAGCTTGGAACAACCCACTGAAGCTTTCTTT. This sequence encodes CASSLEQPTEAFF. Supplemented by the reference TRBV5-1 and TRBJ1-1 proteins around the CDR3, the complete variable domain is KAGVTQTPRYLIKTRGQQVTLSCSPISGHRSVSWYQQTPGQGLQFLFEYFSETQRNKGNFPGRFSGRQFSNSRSEMNVSTLELGDSALYLCASSLEQPTEAFFGQGTRLTVV.